This T cell receptor beta chain comes out of a study of blood T cells in healthy people across ages. General study points: In long-lived donors, naive CD4+ cell counts and diversity exceeded those of aged donors.

For this clonotype: The antigen remains unidentified.

A second roughly 6 to 12 cycle PCR used barcoded and J-beta primers. TCRdb re-analysed the 5' RACE reads in MiXCR, keeping a single row per CDR3 protein. The sample shows almost 550,000 distinct CDR3 sequences, 20% to 30% of them seen only once. Trimming stripped 2 bases from V and 0 bases from J, with 8 bases between. CDR1 MNHNY and CDR2 SVGAGI come from the germline V gene (reference sequence). The CDR3 has 16 residues. The same data also went into a second study, on T cells of mothers and their children.

The receptor comes from a boy aged 5-17 years in good health. V usage is TRBV6-6 and J usage is TRBJ2-6, with D possibly TRBD2 on 6 matching bases. Source material: blood. The CDR3 DNA reads TGTGCCAGCAGTTACGGGCGGGACTCTGGGGCCAACGTCCTGACTTTC. Its translation is CASSYGRDSGANVLTF.